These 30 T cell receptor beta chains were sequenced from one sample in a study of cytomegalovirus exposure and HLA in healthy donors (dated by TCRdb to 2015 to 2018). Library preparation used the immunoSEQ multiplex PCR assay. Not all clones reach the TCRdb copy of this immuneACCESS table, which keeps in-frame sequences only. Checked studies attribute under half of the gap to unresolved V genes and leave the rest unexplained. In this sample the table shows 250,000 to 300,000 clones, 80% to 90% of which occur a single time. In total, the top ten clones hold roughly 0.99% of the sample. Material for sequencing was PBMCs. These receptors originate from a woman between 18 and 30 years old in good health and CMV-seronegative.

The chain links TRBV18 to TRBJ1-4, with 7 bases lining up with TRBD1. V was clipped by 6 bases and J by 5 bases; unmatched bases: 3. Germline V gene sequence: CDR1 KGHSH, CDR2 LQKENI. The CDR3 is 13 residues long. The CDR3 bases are TGTGCCAGCTCGACAGGGCGGAATGAAAAACTGTTTTTT. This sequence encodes CASSTGRNEKLFF.

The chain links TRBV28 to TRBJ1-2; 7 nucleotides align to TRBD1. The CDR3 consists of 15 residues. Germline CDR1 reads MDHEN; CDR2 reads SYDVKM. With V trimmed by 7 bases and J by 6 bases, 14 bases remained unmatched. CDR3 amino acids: CASIKLPDRVDGYTF. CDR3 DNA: TGTGCCAGCATTAAGTTACCCGACAGGGTTGATGGCTACACCTTC.

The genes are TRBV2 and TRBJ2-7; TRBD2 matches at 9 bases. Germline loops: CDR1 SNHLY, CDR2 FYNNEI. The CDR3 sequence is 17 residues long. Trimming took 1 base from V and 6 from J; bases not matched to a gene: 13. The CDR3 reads CASSEGGGEAGGGEQYF. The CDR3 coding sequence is TGTGCCAGCAGTGAAGGCGGGGGAGAAGCGGGAGGAGGCGAGCAGTACTTC.

The DNA for the CDR3 is TGTGCCAGCAGTCCGGGACAGCTCACCGGGGAGCTGTTTTTT. Translation gives CASSPGQLTGELFF. The chain is built from TRBV28 and TRBJ2-2, with 7 bases that match TRBD1. Trimming removed 5 bases from V and 4 bases from J; junction bases left unmatched: 4. This CDR3 has 14 amino acids. Germline CDR1 reads MDHEN; CDR2 reads SYDVKM.

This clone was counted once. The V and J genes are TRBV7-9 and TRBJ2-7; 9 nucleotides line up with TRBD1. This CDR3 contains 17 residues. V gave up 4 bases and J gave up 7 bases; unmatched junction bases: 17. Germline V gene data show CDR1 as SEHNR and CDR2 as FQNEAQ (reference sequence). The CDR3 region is CASSSHTTGGLLGEQYF. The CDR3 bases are TGTGCCAGCAGCTCCCATACGACAGGGGGGCTCCTAGGGGAGCAGTACTTC.

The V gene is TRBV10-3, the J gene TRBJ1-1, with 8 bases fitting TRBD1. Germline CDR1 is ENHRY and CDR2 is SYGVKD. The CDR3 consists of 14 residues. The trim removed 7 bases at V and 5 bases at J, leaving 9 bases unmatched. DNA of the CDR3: TGTGCCATCAACCCGGGACAGGCAAGTACTGAAGCTTTCTTT. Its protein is CAINPGQASTEAFF.

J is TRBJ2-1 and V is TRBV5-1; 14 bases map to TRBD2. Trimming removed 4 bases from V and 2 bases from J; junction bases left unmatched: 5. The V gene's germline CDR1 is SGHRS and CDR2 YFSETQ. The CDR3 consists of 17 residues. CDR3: CASSQPGLAGAYNEQFF. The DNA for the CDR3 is TGCGCCAGCAGCCAACCGGGACTAGCGGGAGCCTACAATGAGCAGTTCTTC.

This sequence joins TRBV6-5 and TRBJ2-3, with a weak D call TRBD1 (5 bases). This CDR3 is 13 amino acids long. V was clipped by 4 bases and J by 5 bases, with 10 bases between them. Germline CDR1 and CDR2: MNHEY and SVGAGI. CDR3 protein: CASSWTMIDTQYF. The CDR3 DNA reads TGTGCCAGCAGTTGGACAATGATAGATACGCAGTATTTT.

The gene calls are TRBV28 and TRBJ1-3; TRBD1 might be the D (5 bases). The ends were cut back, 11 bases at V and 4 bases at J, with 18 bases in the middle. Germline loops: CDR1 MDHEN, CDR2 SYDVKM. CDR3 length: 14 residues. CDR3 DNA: TGTGCCGGAGGGGAGGCAGGCGGGGGAAACACCATATATTTT. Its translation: CAGGEAGGGNTIYF.

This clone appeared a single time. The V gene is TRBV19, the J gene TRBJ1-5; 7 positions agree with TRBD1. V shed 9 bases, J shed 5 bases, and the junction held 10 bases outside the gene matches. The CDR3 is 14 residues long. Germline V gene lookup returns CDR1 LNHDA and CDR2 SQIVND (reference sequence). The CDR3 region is CARDVQGTHQPQHF. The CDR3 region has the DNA TGTGCCAGAGACGTACAGGGGACTCATCAGCCCCAGCATTTT. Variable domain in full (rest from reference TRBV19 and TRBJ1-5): DGGITQSPKYLFRKEGQNVTLSCEQNLNHDAMYWYRQDPGQGLRLIYYSQIVNDFQKGDIAEGYSVSREKKESFPLTVTSAQKNPTAFYLCARDVQGTHQPQHFGDGTRLSIL.

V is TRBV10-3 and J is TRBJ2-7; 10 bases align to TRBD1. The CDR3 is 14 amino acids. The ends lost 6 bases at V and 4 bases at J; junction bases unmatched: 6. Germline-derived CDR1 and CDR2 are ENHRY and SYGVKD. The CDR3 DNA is TGTGCCATCAGACCCGGACAGGGGGGATACGAGCAGTACTTC. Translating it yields CAIRPGQGGYEQYF.

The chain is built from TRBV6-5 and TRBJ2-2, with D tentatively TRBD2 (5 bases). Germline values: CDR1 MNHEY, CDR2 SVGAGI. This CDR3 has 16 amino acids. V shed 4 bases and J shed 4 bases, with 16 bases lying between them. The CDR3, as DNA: TGTGCCAGCAGTTTCCGTGGCCGCGCGGGCACCGGGGAGCTGTTTTTT. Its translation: CASSFRGRAGTGELFF.

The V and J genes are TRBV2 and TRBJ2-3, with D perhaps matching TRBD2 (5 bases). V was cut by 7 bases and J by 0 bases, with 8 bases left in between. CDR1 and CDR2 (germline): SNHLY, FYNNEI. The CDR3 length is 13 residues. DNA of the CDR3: TGTGCCAGCATACAGCGGAGCACAGATACGCAGTATTTT. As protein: CASIQRSTDTQYF.

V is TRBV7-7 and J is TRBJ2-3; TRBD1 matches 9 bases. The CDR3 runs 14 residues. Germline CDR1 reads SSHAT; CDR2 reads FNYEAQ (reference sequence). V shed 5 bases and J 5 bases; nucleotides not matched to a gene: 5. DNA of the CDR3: TGTGCCAGCAGCCCGGACAGGGGCGGAGATACGCAGTATTTT. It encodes CASSPDRGGDTQYF. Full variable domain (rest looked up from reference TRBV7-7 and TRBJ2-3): GAGVSQSPRYKVTKRGQDVTLRCDPISSHATLYWYQQALGQGPEFLTYFNYEAQPDKSGLPSDRFSAERPEGSISTLTIQRTEQRDSAMYRCASSPDRGGDTQYFGPGTRLTVL.

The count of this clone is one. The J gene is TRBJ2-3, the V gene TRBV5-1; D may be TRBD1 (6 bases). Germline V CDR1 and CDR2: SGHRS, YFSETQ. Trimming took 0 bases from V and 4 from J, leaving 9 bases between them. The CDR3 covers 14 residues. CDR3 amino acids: CASSLEGVPDTQYF. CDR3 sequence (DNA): TGCGCCAGCAGCTTGGAGGGGGTACCAGATACGCAGTATTTT.

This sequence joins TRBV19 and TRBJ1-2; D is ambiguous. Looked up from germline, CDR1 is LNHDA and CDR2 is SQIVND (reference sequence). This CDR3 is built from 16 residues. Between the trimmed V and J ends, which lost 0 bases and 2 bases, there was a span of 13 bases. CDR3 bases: TGTGCCAGTAGTATAGACGCCAGGAAGACCAACTATGGCTACACCTTC. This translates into CASSIDARKTNYGYTF.

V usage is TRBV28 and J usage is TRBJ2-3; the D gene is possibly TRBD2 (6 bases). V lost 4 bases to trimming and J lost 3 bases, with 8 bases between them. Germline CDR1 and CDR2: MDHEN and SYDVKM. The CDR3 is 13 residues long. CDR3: CASSSGGTDTQYF. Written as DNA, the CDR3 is TGTGCCAGCAGTTCCGGAGGGACAGATACGCAGTATTTT.

In DNA, the CDR3 is TGTGCCAGCAGCGTAGGAGGGCGCGAGCAGTACTTC. Residues: CASSVGGREQYF. V and J are TRBV9 and TRBJ2-7; weak D call: TRBD2 (5 bases). V lost 0 bases, J lost 6 bases, and 7 bases lay in between. Germline V gene lookup returns CDR1 SGDLS and CDR2 YYNGEE. The CDR3 covers 12 residues.

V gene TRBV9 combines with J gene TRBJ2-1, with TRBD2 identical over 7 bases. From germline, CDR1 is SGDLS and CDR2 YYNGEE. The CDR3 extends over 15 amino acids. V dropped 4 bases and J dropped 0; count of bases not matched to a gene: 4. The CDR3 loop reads CASSTGTNSYNEQFF. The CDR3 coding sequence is TGTGCCAGCAGCACCGGGACTAACTCCTACAATGAGCAGTTCTTC.

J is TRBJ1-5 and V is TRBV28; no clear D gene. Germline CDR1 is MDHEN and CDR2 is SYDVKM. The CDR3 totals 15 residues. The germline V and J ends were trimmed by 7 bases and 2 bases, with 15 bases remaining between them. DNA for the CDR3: TGTGCCAGCAAAGTTTGGAGGGTAGGCAATCAGCCCCAGCATTTT. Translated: CASKVWRVGNQPQHF.

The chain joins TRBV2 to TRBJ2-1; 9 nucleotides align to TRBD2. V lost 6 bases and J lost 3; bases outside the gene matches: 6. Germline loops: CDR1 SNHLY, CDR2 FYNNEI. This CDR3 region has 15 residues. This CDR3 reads CASSPKLAGYNEQFF. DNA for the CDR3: TGTGCCAGCAGCCCCAAACTAGCGGGCTACAATGAGCAGTTCTTC.

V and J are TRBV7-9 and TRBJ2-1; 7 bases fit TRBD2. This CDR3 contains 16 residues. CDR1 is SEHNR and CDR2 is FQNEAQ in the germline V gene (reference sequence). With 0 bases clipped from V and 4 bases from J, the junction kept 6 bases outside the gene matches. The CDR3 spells CASSLAGSGVYNEQFF. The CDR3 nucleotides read TGTGCCAGCAGCTTAGCAGGGAGCGGGGTATACAATGAGCAGTTCTTC.

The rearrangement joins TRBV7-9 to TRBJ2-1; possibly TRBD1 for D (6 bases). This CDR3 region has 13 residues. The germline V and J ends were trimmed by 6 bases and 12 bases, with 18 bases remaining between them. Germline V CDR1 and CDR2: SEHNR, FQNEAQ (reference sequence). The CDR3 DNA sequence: TGTGCCAGCAGTTCCTCTGGGACACAAGGGCAGTTCTTC. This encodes CASSSSGTQGQFF.

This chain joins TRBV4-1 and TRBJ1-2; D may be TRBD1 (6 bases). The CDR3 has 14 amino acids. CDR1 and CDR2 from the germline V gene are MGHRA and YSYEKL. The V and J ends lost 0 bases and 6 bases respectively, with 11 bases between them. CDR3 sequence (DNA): TGCGCCAGCAGCCAAGATGAACAGGGTGATGGCTACACCTTC. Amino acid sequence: CASSQDEQGDGYTF.

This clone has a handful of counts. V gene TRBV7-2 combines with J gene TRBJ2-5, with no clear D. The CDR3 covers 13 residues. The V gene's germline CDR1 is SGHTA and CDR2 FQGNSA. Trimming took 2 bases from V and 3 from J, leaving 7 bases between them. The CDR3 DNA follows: TGTGCCAGCAGCTTAACACCAGAAGAGACCCAGTACTTC. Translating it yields CASSLTPEETQYF.

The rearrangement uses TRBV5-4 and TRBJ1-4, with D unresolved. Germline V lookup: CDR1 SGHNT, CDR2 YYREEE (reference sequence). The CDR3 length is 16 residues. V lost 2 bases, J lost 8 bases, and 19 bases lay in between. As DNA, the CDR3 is TGTGCCAGCAGCTTAGGTGGGGAGAGGCTTTGGGAAAAACTGTTTTTT. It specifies CASSLGGERLWEKLFF.

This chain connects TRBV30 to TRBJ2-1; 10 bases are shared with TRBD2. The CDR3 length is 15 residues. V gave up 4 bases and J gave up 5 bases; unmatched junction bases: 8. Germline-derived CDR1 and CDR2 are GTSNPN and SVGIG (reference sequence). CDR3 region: CAWTPVAGGDNEQFF. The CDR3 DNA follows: TGTGCCTGGACTCCGGTAGCGGGAGGTGACAATGAGCAGTTCTTC.

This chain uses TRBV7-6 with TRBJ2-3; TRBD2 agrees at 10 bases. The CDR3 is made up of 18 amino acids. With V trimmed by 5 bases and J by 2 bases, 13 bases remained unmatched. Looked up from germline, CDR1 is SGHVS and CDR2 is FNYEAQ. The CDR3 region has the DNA TGTGCCAGCAGCGCCCCCACTAGCGGGGAAGCTAACACAGATACGCAGTATTTT. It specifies CASSAPTSGEANTDTQYF.

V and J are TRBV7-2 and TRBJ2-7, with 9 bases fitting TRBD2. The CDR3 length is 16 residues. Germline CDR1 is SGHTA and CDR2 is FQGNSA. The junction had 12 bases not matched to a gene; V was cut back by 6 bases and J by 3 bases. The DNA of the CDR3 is TGTGCCAGCAGGCCCCGGTTCGGACTAGCGATCTACGAGCAGTACTTC. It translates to CASRPRFGLAIYEQYF.

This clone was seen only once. The chain's CDR3 is CASSQVPGGTEAFF. The CDR3 region has the DNA TGCGCCAGCAGCCAAGTCCCCGGGGGCACTGAAGCTTTCTTT. The chain is built from TRBV4-3 and TRBJ1-1; TRBD1 might be the D (5 bases). V dropped 1 base and J dropped 4 bases, with 10 bases sitting between them. The CDR3 is 14 residues long. Looked up from germline, CDR1 is LGHNA and CDR2 is YSLEER.